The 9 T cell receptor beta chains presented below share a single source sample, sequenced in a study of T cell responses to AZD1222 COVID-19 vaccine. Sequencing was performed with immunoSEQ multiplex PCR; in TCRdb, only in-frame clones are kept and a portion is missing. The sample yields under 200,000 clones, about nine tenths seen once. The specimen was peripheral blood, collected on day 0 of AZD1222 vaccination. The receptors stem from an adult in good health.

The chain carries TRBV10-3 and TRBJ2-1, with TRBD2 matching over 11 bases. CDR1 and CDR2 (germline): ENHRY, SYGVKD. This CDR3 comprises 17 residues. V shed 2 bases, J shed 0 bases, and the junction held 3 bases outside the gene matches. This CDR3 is CAISEVAGGISYNEQFF. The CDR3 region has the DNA TGTGCCATCAGTGAGGTAGCGGGGGGGATCTCCTACAATGAGCAGTTCTTC.

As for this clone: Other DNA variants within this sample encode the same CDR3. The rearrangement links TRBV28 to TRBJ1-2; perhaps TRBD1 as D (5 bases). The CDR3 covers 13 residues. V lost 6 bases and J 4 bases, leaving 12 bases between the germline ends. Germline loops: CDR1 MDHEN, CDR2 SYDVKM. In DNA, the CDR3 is TGTGCCAGCAGATCAGACAGCAGCTATGGCTACACCTTC. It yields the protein CASRSDSSYGYTF.

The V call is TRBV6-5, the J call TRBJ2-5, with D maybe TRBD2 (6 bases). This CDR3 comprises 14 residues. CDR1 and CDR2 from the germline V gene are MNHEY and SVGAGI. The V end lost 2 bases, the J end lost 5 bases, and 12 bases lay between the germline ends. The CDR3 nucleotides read TGTGCCAGCAGTTACAGGTGGCGGGGCGAGACCCAGTACTTC. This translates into CASSYRWRGETQYF.

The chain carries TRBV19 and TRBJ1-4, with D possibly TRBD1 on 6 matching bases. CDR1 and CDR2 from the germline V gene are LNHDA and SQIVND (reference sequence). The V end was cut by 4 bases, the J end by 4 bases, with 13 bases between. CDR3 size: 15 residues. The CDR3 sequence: CASSTQGFDNEKLFF. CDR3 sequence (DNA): TGTGCCAGTAGTACCCAGGGGTTCGATAATGAAAAACTGTTTTTT.

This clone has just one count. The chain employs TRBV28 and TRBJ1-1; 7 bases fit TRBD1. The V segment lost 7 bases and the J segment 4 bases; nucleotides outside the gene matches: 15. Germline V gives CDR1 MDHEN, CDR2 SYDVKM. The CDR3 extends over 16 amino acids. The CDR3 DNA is TGTGCCAGCACTATTCTTCCTACAGGGGTTGGCACTGAAGCTTTCTTT. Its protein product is CASTILPTGVGTEAFF.

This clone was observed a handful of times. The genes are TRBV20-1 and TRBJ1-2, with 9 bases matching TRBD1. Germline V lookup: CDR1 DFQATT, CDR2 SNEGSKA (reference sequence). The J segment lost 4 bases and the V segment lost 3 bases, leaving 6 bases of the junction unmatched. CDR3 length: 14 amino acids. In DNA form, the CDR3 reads TGCAGTGCTAGTTACCGGGACAGGGTCTATGGCTACACCTTC. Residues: CSASYRDRVYGYTF.

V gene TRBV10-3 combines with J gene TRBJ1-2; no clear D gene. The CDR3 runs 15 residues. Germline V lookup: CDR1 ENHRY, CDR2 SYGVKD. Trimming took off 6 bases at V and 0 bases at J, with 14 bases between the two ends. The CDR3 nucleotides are TGTGCCATCAGCGACACAGTGCAAACTAACTATGGCTACACCTTC. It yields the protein CAISDTVQTNYGYTF.

CDR3 in DNA: TGTGCCAGCAGTGAAGGGACAGGGGTTAGGCCCCAGCATTTT. It yields the protein CASSEGTGVRPQHF. J is TRBJ1-5 and V is TRBV6-1; 9 bases are shared with TRBD1. There are 14 residues in the CDR3. Germline CDR1 is MNHNS and CDR2 is SASEGT. V shed 1 base, J shed 9 bases, and the junction held 4 bases outside the gene matches.

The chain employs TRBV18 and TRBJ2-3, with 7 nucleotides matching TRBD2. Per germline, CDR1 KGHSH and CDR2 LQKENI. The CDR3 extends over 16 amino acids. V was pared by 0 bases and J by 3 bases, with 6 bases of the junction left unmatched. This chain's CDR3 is CASSPPSGGLTDTQYF. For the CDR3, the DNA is TGTGCCAGCTCACCACCGTCGGGAGGATTGACAGATACGCAGTATTTT.